The present TCR beta chain was sequenced within a study of cytomegalovirus exposure and HLA in healthy donors. Study observations and caveats: The authors assumed roughly uniform sequencing depth across donors for presence/absence analyses. The majority of CMV-associated TCR beta chains were reported as apparently HLA-restricted in a later analysis.

This PCR relied on a set of 60 Vbeta primers and 13 Jbeta primers. The assay was immunoSEQ multiplex PCR, and TCRdb's table has in-frame clones only and misses some. This sample's table has around 40,000 clones. Unmatched junction bases numbered 7, after V lost 8 bases and J lost 4 bases. The CDR3 is 15 amino acids. The germline V gene has CDR1 LNHDA and CDR2 SQIVND (reference sequence). On this clone itself: Its antigen remains unidentified.

What was sequenced was PBMCs. This TCR came from a man aged 25 to 45 in good health and CMV-seronegative. The rearrangement links TRBV19 to TRBJ1-6, with TRBD1 matching 8 bases. The CDR3, as DNA: TGTGCCAGTGGACAGGGTTTGAGGTATAATTCACCCCTCCACTTT. The encoded protein is CASGQGLRYNSPLHF. Full variable domain (outside the CDR3, taken from reference TRBV19 and TRBJ1-6): DGGITQSPKYLFRKEGQNVTLSCEQNLNHDAMYWYRQDPGQGLRLIYYSQIVNDFQKGDIAEGYSVSREKKESFPLTVTSAQKNPTAFYLCASGQGLRYNSPLHFGNGTRLTVT.